These 2 T cell receptor beta chains came from one sample sequenced in a study of T cell repertoires in cytomegalovirus infection. These receptors lack a known antigen. TCRdb reanalysed the reads using MiXCR and keeps one entry per CDR3 protein. The sample carries roughly 310,000 distinct CDR3 sequences, about 27% recorded once. The specimen comprised cultured PBMCs, sampled from culture after CMV antigen stimulation. Receptors originate from a human donor in good health (CMV status not recorded). Some clones in this sample may be carry-over from other donors' samples.

This clonotype was recorded a few times. The chain is built from TRBV7-9 and TRBJ2-2, with D perhaps TRBD1 (5 bases). Trimming stripped 5 bases from V and 9 bases from J, with 19 bases between. The CDR3 is 15 residues long. The germline gives CDR1 SEHNR, CDR2 FQNEAQ (reference sequence). In DNA form, the CDR3 reads TGTGCCAGCAGCCCATTCGACAGCGCTCACAGGGAGCTGTTTTTT. Amino acid sequence: CASSPFDSAHRELFF. The complete variable domain, with remaining parts taken from reference TRBV7-9 and TRBJ2-2, reads DTGVSQNPRHKITKRGQNVTFRCDPISEHNRLYWYRQTLGQGPEFLTYFQNEAQLEKSRLLSDRFSAERPKGSFSTLEIQRTEQGDSAMYLCASSPFDSAHRELFFGEGSRLTVL.

This clonotype occurred a few times. The chain recombines TRBV12-3 or TRBV12-4 with TRBJ1-2; D is ambiguous. This CDR3 has 16 residues. The V end was cut by 2 bases, the J end by 1 base, with 14 bases between. The CDR3 region is CASSLLVFGINYGYTF. The CDR3 DNA follows: TGTGCCAGCAGTTTATTGGTTTTTGGGATTAACTATGGCTACACCTTC.